What follows are 32 T cell receptor beta chains derived from one specimen sequenced in a study of T cell changes during pregnancy in multiple sclerosis. Clones were sequenced by immunoSEQ multiplex PCR, and TCRdb holds only the in-frame ones, with some missing. Of some 100,000 clones in the sample, around 90% were seen once. Specimen: peripheral blood, collected in the second trimester of pregnancy. Every receptor here comes from a female donor with multiple sclerosis, enrolled in a pregnancy study.

The chain carries TRBV5-6 and TRBJ2-1; D possibly corresponds to TRBD2 (5 bases). Trimming cost V 4 bases and J 1 base, with 15 bases left between them. Germline V gene data show CDR1 as SGHDT and CDR2 as YYEEEE. The CDR3 covers 16 residues. The CDR3 protein is CASSTPISVSYNEQFF. Written as DNA, the CDR3 is TGTGCCAGCAGCACCCCCATTAGCGTATCCTACAATGAGCAGTTCTTC.

The rearrangement links TRBV9 to TRBJ2-5, with D perhaps TRBD2 (7 bases). The CDR3 length is 15 residues. Between the trimmed V and J ends, which lost 0 bases and 5 bases, there was a span of 14 bases. CDR1 and CDR2 (germline): SGDLS, YYNGEE. The CDR3 here is CASSVGRGQRETQYF. The CDR3 nucleotides are TGTGCCAGCAGCGTAGGGCGGGGGCAGAGGGAGACCCAGTACTTC.

V gene TRBV7-9 combines with J gene TRBJ2-5; D possibly corresponds to TRBD1 (6 bases). Trimming took off 5 bases at V and 3 bases at J, with 13 bases between the two ends. Germline lookup yields CDR1 SEHNR and CDR2 FQNEAQ (reference sequence). The CDR3 is made up of 14 amino acids. This CDR3 reads CASSPGQYEETQYF. The CDR3 nucleotides are TGTGCCAGCAGCCCAGGACAGTATGAAGAGACCCAGTACTTC.

CDR3: CASSPNRGNTIYF. The CDR3 coding sequence is TGTGCCAGCTCTCCTAACAGGGGAAACACCATATATTTT. This chain uses TRBV18 with TRBJ1-3, with a possible D match to TRBD1 (5 bases). Germline assignment: CDR1 KGHSH and CDR2 LQKENI. The CDR3 length is 13 residues. Trimming stripped 6 bases from V and 4 bases from J, with 10 bases between.

This chain connects TRBV2 to TRBJ1-1; no clear D gene. The V end lost 1 base, the J end lost 5 bases, and 11 bases lay between the germline ends. CDR1 SNHLY and CDR2 FYNNEI come from the germline V gene. The CDR3 runs 14 residues. CDR3 amino acids: CASSEGLPMTEAFF. CDR3 coding DNA: TGTGCCAGCAGTGAAGGACTTCCGATGACTGAAGCTTTCTTT.

This chain connects TRBV29-1 to TRBJ2-1; 13 bases agree with TRBD2. The CDR3 runs to 14 residues. The trim removed 5 bases at V and 10 bases at J, leaving 8 bases unmatched. Germline CDR1 and CDR2: SQVTM and ANQGSEA. CDR3 nucleotides: TGCAGCGTTAGCACTAGCGGGGGGGCCAGGGAGCAGTTCTTC. Translation: CSVSTSGGAREQFF.

The chain joins TRBV28 to TRBJ1-1; D might be TRBD1 (6 bases). This CDR3 has 12 residues. Germline V gene lookup returns CDR1 MDHEN and CDR2 SYDVKM. V was clipped by 4 bases and J by 8 bases, with 11 bases between them. The CDR3 DNA reads as TGTGCCAGCAGTTCGAATACAGGGGAAGCTTTCTTT. It yields the protein CASSSNTGEAFF.

This clone occurred a few times. V gene TRBV28 combines with J gene TRBJ2-2, with TRBD2 matching 12 bases. V lost 2 bases, J lost 4 bases, and 5 bases stayed unmatched. Germline CDR1 and CDR2: MDHEN and SYDVKM. The CDR3 is made up of 17 amino acids. CDR3 sequence (DNA): TGTGCCAGCAGTTTAGCGTGGACTAGCGGGACCACCGGGGAGCTGTTTTTT. As protein: CASSLAWTSGTTGELFF.

The chain employs TRBV30 and TRBJ1-1; the D is unclear. Trimming removed 4 bases at V and 0 bases at J, with 9 bases between. The germline V gene has CDR1 GTSNPN and CDR2 SVGIG (reference sequence). The CDR3 runs to 13 residues. CDR3 residues: CAWTLAVNTEAFF. The CDR3 DNA follows: TGTGCCTGGACCTTGGCTGTGAACACTGAAGCTTTCTTT.

Comments on this clone: Germline is not matched at one junction end, which may reflect a read error. The chain is built from TRBV15 and TRBJ2-3; 12 positions match TRBD2. Germline V gene sequence: CDR1 LNHNV, CDR2 YYDKDF (reference sequence). CDR3 length equals 12 residues. As DNA, the CDR3 is TGCCCGAGACTAGCGGGAGCAGATACGCAGTATTTT. Amino acids: CPRLAGADTQYF. Looking up the rest from reference TRBV15 and TRBJ2-3 gives the full variable domain: DAMVIQNPRYQVTQFGKPVTLSCSQTLNHNVMYWYQQKSSQAPKLLFHYYDKDFNNEADTPDNFQSRRPNTSFCFLDIRSPGLGDTAMYLCPRLAGADTQYFGPGTRLTVL.

V and J are TRBV30 and TRBJ1-2, with 7 bases lining up with TRBD1. The length of the CDR3 is 15 residues. V was clipped by 3 bases and J by 0 bases; unmatched bases: 7. CDR1 and CDR2 from the germline V gene are GTSNPN and SVGIG (reference sequence). The CDR3 sequence: CAWSGSTGTNYGYTF. CDR3 nucleotide sequence: TGTGCCTGGAGCGGTTCGACAGGGACTAACTATGGCTACACCTTC.

Written as DNA, the CDR3 is TGCGCCAGCAGCCAAGTAGGGGATACAGGGTTTAATGAGCAGTTCTTC. Translating it yields CASSQVGDTGFNEQFF. The genes are TRBV4-1 and TRBJ2-1; maybe TRBD1 (6 bases). Germline V gene lookup returns CDR1 MGHRA and CDR2 YSYEKL. The CDR3 covers 16 residues. V lost 1 base and J 7 bases, leaving 17 bases between the germline ends.

This clone was detected a few times. Distinct nucleotide sequences in the sample also encode this CDR3. DNA for the CDR3: TGTGCCAGCAGTGACTCTACAGGGGGCTACAATGAGCAGTTCTTC. This translates into CASSDSTGGYNEQFF. V is TRBV6-4 and J is TRBJ2-1; 8 bases map to TRBD1. Germline V lookup: CDR1 MRHNA, CDR2 SNTAGT. CDR3 size: 15 residues. With 0 bases clipped from V and 3 bases from J, the junction kept 1 base outside the gene matches.

Here the CDR3 DNA reads TGTGCCAGCAGTCCACAGGGGAGGTATGATCAGCCCCAGCATTTT. It codes for CASSPQGRYDQPQHF. V usage is TRBV28 and J usage is TRBJ1-5; TRBD1 matches at 7 bases. The V gene end was trimmed by 5 bases and the J gene end by 5 bases; junction bases not matched to a gene: 9. In germline, CDR1 is MDHEN, CDR2 SYDVKM. The CDR3 covers 15 residues.

J is TRBJ2-7 and V is TRBV2; TRBD2 might be the D (6 bases). The germline gives CDR1 SNHLY, CDR2 FYNNEI. The V and J ends lost 7 bases and 2 bases respectively, with 15 bases between them. The CDR3 runs 14 residues. CDR3 sequence reads: CASTGRRTTYEQYF. The CDR3 nucleotides are TGTGCCAGCACCGGGAGAAGGACGACCTACGAGCAGTACTTC.

The chain carries TRBV18 and TRBJ1-5, with 7 bases matching TRBD1. V dropped 3 bases and J dropped 4; count of bases not matched to a gene: 0. Germline V gene lookup returns CDR1 KGHSH and CDR2 LQKENI. The CDR3 contains 13 residues. CDR3 nucleotides: TGTGCCAGCTCACCGGGACAGAATCAGCCCCAGCATTTT. Residues: CASSPGQNQPQHF.

This sequence joins TRBV6-1 and TRBJ2-3; D call uncertain. The CDR3 runs 13 residues. The germline gives CDR1 MNHNS, CDR2 SASEGT. The V end was cut by 7 bases, the J end by 0 bases, with 8 bases between. The CDR3 reads CASTLRSTDTQYF. For the CDR3, the DNA is TGTGCCAGCACCCTCCGGAGCACAGATACGCAGTATTTT.

V is TRBV18 and J is TRBJ1-2; D gene uncertain. V lost 2 bases to trimming and J lost 2 bases, with 21 bases between them. CDR3 size: 18 residues. Per the germline V gene, CDR1 is KGHSH and CDR2 is LQKENI. CDR3 in amino acids: CASSPMVIAGRSNYGYTF. DNA for the CDR3: TGTGCCAGCTCACCAATGGTTATCGCAGGCCGATCGAACTATGGCTACACCTTC.

V gene TRBV28 combines with J gene TRBJ1-5; 10 bases align to TRBD1. CDR1 is MDHEN, CDR2 SYDVKM, per germline. The CDR3 is 15 amino acids. V lost 3 bases to trimming and J lost 6 bases; unmatched junction nucleotides: 5. This CDR3 is CASSFFDRGRQPQHF. CDR3 sequence (DNA): TGTGCCAGCAGTTTTTTTGACAGGGGGCGTCAGCCCCAGCATTTT.

The rearrangement joins TRBV9 to TRBJ2-1, with D possibly matching TRBD2 (6 bases). Germline CDR1 SGDLS, CDR2 YYNGEE. This CDR3 is built from 17 residues. Trimming took 3 bases from V and 0 from J, leaving 16 bases between them. In DNA, the CDR3 is TGTGCCAGCAGCGCATCCGGGACTCAGAGCTCCTACAATGAGCAGTTCTTC. This translates into CASSASGTQSSYNEQFF.

The chain links TRBV5-1 to TRBJ2-7; D may be TRBD2 (5 bases). CDR3 length: 14 amino acids. Trimming took off 2 bases at V and 0 bases at J, with 9 bases between the two ends. The germline CDR1 and CDR2 sequences are SGHRS and YFSETQ. This CDR3 reads CASSFEGSSYEQYF. The CDR3 DNA reads TGCGCCAGCAGCTTTGAGGGCAGCTCCTACGAGCAGTACTTC.

The chain links TRBV7-2 to TRBJ1-3; TRBD1 matches at 8 bases. Germline CDR1 and CDR2: SGHTA and FQGNSA. The CDR3 extends over 15 amino acids. Trimming took 6 bases from V and 0 from J; bases not matched to a gene: 4. The CDR3 nucleotides are TGTGCCAGCAGTCGGACAGGGAGCTCTGGAAACACCATATATTTT. Protein sequence: CASSRTGSSGNTIYF.

This rearrangement joins TRBV19 to TRBJ2-7, with 10 bases lining up with TRBD2. The V gene end was trimmed by 9 bases and the J gene end by 0 bases; junction bases not matched to a gene: 5. The CDR3 consists of 14 residues. The germline V gene encodes CDR1 LNHDA and CDR2 SQIVND (reference sequence). CDR3 DNA: TGTGCCAGCTCCGGGACTAGCGTCTCCTACGAGCAGTACTTC. Protein product: CASSGTSVSYEQYF.

This clone has a single count. The genes are TRBV18 and TRBJ1-1; possibly TRBD1 for D (5 bases). There are 12 residues in the CDR3. Germline assignment: CDR1 KGHSH and CDR2 LQKENI. The V end lost 3 bases, the J end lost 5 bases, and 7 bases lay between the germline ends. DNA of the CDR3: TGTGCCAGCTCACCGGAGGGGACTGAAGCTTTCTTT. It yields the protein CASSPEGTEAFF. The full variable domain, in which reference TRBV18 and TRBJ1-1 provide the parts outside the CDR3, is NAGVMQNPRHLVRRRGQEARLRCSPMKGHSHVYWYRQLPEEGLKFMVYLQKENIIDESGMPKERFSAEFPKEGPSILRIQQVVRGDSAAYFCASSPEGTEAFFGQGTRLTVV.

V gene TRBV30 combines with J gene TRBJ2-1, with D possibly being TRBD1 (7 bases). Germline lookup yields CDR1 GTSNPN and CDR2 SVGIG (reference sequence). This CDR3 contains 15 residues. In nucleotides, the CDR3 is TGTGCGTACGGAGGGGGCAGGGTAGGCGGGAATGAGCAGTTCTTC. It is translated as CAYGGGRVGGNEQFF.

This chain links TRBV7-6 with TRBJ2-7; 8 bases fit TRBD2. With V trimmed by 3 bases and J by 0 bases, 10 bases remained unmatched. Per germline, CDR1 SGHVS and CDR2 FNYEAQ. The CDR3 sequence is 17 residues long. The CDR3 sequence is CASSFGARGGPSYEQYF. DNA for the CDR3: TGTGCCAGCAGCTTCGGGGCCCGGGGGGGGCCCTCCTACGAGCAGTACTTC.

Here the CDR3 DNA reads TGCGCCAGCAGCCGTCCGGGAGAAGAGACCCAGTACTTC. Amino acids: CASSRPGEETQYF. This chain joins TRBV4-1 and TRBJ2-5; weak D call: TRBD2 (6 bases). Germline V gene sequence: CDR1 MGHRA, CDR2 YSYEKL. Trimming removed 4 bases from V and 3 bases from J, with 9 bases in between. The CDR3 runs to 13 residues.

This clone was observed a single time. The chain has TRBV11-3 and TRBJ2-7, with 7 bases identical to TRBD2. The CDR3 consists of 15 residues. CDR1 and CDR2 (germline): SGHNT, YENEEA. The V segment lost 5 bases and the J segment 3 bases; nucleotides outside the gene matches: 10. The CDR3 region is CASSASGGSDYEQYF. CDR3 nucleotide sequence: TGTGCCAGCAGCGCTAGCGGTGGGAGTGACTACGAGCAGTACTTC.

The V call is TRBV4-2, the J call TRBJ2-2, with 9 bases identical to TRBD2. Per germline, CDR1 LGHNA and CDR2 YNFKEQ. V lost 0 bases and J lost 5; bases outside the gene matches: 4. The CDR3 is made up of 16 amino acids. The CDR3 DNA reads as TGTGCCAGCAGCCAAGATAGCGGGAGTAATACCGGGGAGCTGTTTTTT. It encodes CASSQDSGSNTGELFF.

The chain recombines TRBV28 with TRBJ2-3; D gene uncertain. V gave up 2 bases and J gave up 6 bases, with 12 bases separating them. This CDR3 is 14 amino acids long. CDR1 and CDR2 from the germline V gene are MDHEN and SYDVKM. CDR3 loop: CASSLVAPRDTQYF. The DNA for the CDR3 is TGTGCCAGCAGTTTAGTGGCTCCCAGGGATACGCAGTATTTT.

The CDR3 DNA sequence: TGTGCCAGCAGTGTCGGGGAGAATCAGCCCCAGCATTTT. It translates to CASSVGENQPQHF. The chain has TRBV6-4 and TRBJ1-5; the D is unclear. Germline assignment: CDR1 MRHNA and CDR2 SNTAGT. Between the trimmed V and J ends, which lost 4 bases and 4 bases, there was a span of 8 bases. The CDR3 covers 13 residues.

The chain couples TRBV15 to TRBJ1-4; 9 nucleotides match TRBD1. CDR3 size: 15 residues. Germline assignment: CDR1 LNHNV and CDR2 YYDKDF (reference sequence). V dropped 3 bases and J dropped 8; count of bases not matched to a gene: 7. CDR3 sequence: CATSSSGQGSEKLFF. In DNA, the CDR3 is TGTGCCACCAGCAGTTCGGGACAGGGATCCGAAAAACTGTTTTTT.